This T cell receptor beta chain derives from a study of blood T cell repertoires in acute mononucleosis (dated by TCRdb to 2020 to 2022). With respect to the entire study: Convalescent samples, representing the memory response, were collected 5 to 8 months after the acute presentation. The mean blood EBV load was approximately 4 log10 genome copies per million B cells in acute infection and 2.5 to 3 at convalescence. General findings and caveats noted by the study authors: The cohort comprised only a few donors, so group averages rested on very few individuals. Both chains appeared to be involved in GLC-BM selection, with public TCRbeta motifs on BV14-BJ2 and BV20-BJ1 together with a TCRalpha motif on AV5-AJ31. Low acute-to-convalescent clonotype overlap might partly reflect sampling error, because only a fraction of each donor's blood was analyzed. Although only about 9% of unique acute clonotypes carried over into convalescence, these persisting clonotypes made up most of the response, and the remainder were seemingly replaced by new, diverse de novo clonotypes.

For TCR profiling, total RNA from no fewer than 8,000 sorted tetramer+ CD8 T cells was reverse transcribed into cDNA. PCR with primers that anneal to V and J regions amplified CDR3 regions and added unique molecular identifiers to track templates. TCRalpha and TCRbeta chains were profiled using the immunoSEQ platform, including its sequencing and error-correction standards. The study's own analysis went as follows. Clonal copy numbers were corrected for sequencing and PCR errors, and IMGT conventions were followed to define CDR3s. Analysis was restricted to productive rearrangements and performed with immunoSEQ Analyzer versions 2.0 and 3.0, while gene-pairing frequencies underwent further processing in Microsoft Excel. Circos plots were used to visualize V-J pairings, and MEME plus a custom motifSearch program were used to find CDR3 motifs. The probability of generation of TCR sequences was calculated using the OLGA algorithm. Clonotypes seen at both visits were designated persistent, clonotypes seen only acutely were designated nonpersistent, and clonotypes seen only at convalescence were designated de novo. An amino acid clonotype used by more than one donor was defined as a public TCR. TCRdb limited this immuneACCESS table to in-frame rearrangements with V and J called. A share of clones is missing; checked studies link under half to unresolved V genes, and the rest is unexplained. V, J and clone size are taken as reported in that table, and D and trimming were inferred from the DNA itself. The sample table shows 2,000 to 3,000 clones, and 25% are seen once. The ten largest clones take up approximately 51% of the sample.

A note on this clone: Within one base of it there is no much larger clone, and no base qualities were kept.

Via the germline V gene, CDR1 is SNHLY and CDR2 FYNNEI. The cysteine opens and the phenylalanine closes a CDR3 of 15 amino acids. The only DNA kept is the CDR3, 45 bases in frame from the first base. Deletion took 5 bases off V and 5 bases off J, with a span of 18 bases between the germline ends. Read against the paper, the sample's time point label means: convalescence about 6 months (5-8 months) after acute presentation (visit 7). The study tracked CD8 T cell responses to two immunodominant EBV epitopes, BRLF1 109 (YVL-BR) and BMLF1 280 (GLC-BM), over primary infection. Primary EBV infection was taken to be indicated by a positive serum heterophile antibody test and EBV viral capsid antigen-specific IgM. Total CD8 T cells were first enriched from PBMCs by magnetic positive selection (MACS). A FACSAria III was used to sort live CD3+ CD8+ tetramer+ cells to over 95% purity. A PE-conjugated tetramer loaded with the BMLF1 280-288 peptide was used for cell sorting. After tetramer sorting, TCR repertoires of EBV epitope-specific CD8 T cells were deep-sequenced directly ex vivo at acute infection and at convalescence. Three people aged roughly 18 to 30 with clinical acute infectious mononucleosis and laboratory evidence of primary EBV infection were used as donors. Heparinized peripheral blood was collected once when donors presented clinically with mononucleosis symptoms and a second time roughly 6 months afterward. PBMCs were isolated by Ficoll-Paque density gradient centrifugation.

The receptor was isolated from a woman in her late teens or twenties with infectious mononucleosis caused by EBV. The source material was EBV GLC epitope tetramer+ CD8+ T cells sorted from PBMCs, sampled during convalescence from infectious mononucleosis. This specimen's cell subset or site label, per the study, means: CD8 T cells binding tetramer with EBV BMLF1 280-288 peptide (GLC-BM). The chain links TRBV2 with TRBJ2-5; possibly the D gene is TRBD1, per 6 matching bases. CDR3 protein: CASSYSAGVGETQYF. In nucleotides, the sequence is TGTGCCAGCAGTTACTCGGCAGGGGTTGGGGAGACCCAGTACTTC.